This entry lists 26 T cell receptor beta chains sequenced from one sample in a study of regulatory T cells in long-lasting Graves disease. To make TCR beta libraries, researchers used iRepertoire HTBI primers and Arm-PCR of CDR3 regions. TCRdb called the multiplex PCR reads again in MiXCR, with one record for every CDR3 protein. This sample has about 470,000 distinct CDR3 sequences, with around 20% found just once. Noted time point: persistent/refractory GD, antithyroid drugs over 5 years with positive TRAb. PBMCs provided the RNA from which the TCR library was made. The sequences come from peripheral blood mononuclear cells (PBMCs), collected when the disease was refractory, from a patient treated with antithyroid drugs. These receptors were taken from a female donor with Graves disease.

There are a few counts of this clonotype. The chain recombines TRBV4-2 with TRBJ2-6; 9 nucleotides match TRBD1. The CDR3 length is 20 residues. Germline CDR1 is LGHNA and CDR2 is YNFKEQ. V lost 1 base to trimming and J lost 0 bases; unmatched junction nucleotides: 10. The CDR3 DNA sequence: TGTGCCAGCAGCCAAGGCTACAGGGGGCTGGAGAGCTCTGGGGCCAACGTCCTGACTTTC. It is translated as CASSQGYRGLESSGANVLTF.

In its sample, this clonotype was seen once. The chain couples TRBV7-2 to TRBJ2-7; D assignment may be TRBD1 or TRBD2 (5 bases each). Germline V gene lookup returns CDR1 SGHTA and CDR2 FQGNSA. V was clipped by 0 bases and J by 2 bases, with 11 bases between them. The CDR3 is 15 amino acids. The CDR3 loop is CASSLAAGSTYEQYF. Written as DNA, the CDR3 is TGTGCCAGCAGCTTAGCTGCAGGGAGTACCTACGAGCAGTACTTC.

V gene TRBV20-1 combines with J gene TRBJ2-7, with D perhaps being TRBD1 or TRBD2 (5 bases each). Germline CDR1 reads DFQATT; CDR2 reads SNEGSKA (reference sequence). There are 13 residues in the CDR3. Trimming removed 3 bases at V and 4 bases at J, with 13 bases between. The CDR3 loop is CSASERGAYEQYF. The CDR3 bases are TGCAGTGCTAGCGAGAGGGGTGCGTACGAGCAGTACTTC.

V and J are TRBV11-2 and TRBJ2-3, with D unclear. The CDR3 runs 15 residues. The germline V and J ends were trimmed by 1 base and 14 bases, with 22 bases remaining between them. Germline CDR1 is SGHAT and CDR2 is FQNNGV. The CDR3 DNA reads TGTGCCAGCAGCTTAGGGCTCAGAGGCCGTAAGGTCCTGTATTTT. This sequence encodes CASSLGLRGRKVLYF.

V and J are TRBV12-3 or TRBV12-4 and TRBJ2-2; 11 nucleotides match TRBD2. V lost 3 bases and J lost 4; bases outside the gene matches: 10. This CDR3 has 18 amino acids. The CDR3 loop is CASSFMRLAGGFTGELFF. CDR3 coding DNA: TGTGCCAGCAGTTTTATGCGGCTAGCGGGGGGCTTCACCGGGGAGCTGTTTTTT.

This clonotype was counted many times. The chain recombines TRBV7-2 with TRBJ2-7; D gene unclear. The germline V gene encodes CDR1 SGHTA and CDR2 FQGNSA. The CDR3 has 14 residues. V gave up 2 bases and J gave up 0 bases, with 8 bases separating them. CDR3 sequence (DNA): TGTGCCAGCAGCTTATCTTGGAACTCCTACGAGCAGTACTTC. Translating gives CASSLSWNSYEQYF.

This clonotype was recorded once. This chain joins TRBV6-2 or TRBV6-3 and TRBJ2-4; 8 bases are a match to TRBD1. The CDR3 extends over 13 amino acids. Germline V gives CDR1 MNHEY, CDR2 SVGEGT. Unmatched junction bases numbered 3, after V lost 11 bases and J lost 0 bases. CDR3 DNA sequence: TGTGCCGCAGGGGGCTTAGCCAAAAACATTCAGTACTTC. This translates into CAAGGLAKNIQYF.

The sample holds a few counts of this clonotype. The chain uses TRBV27 and TRBJ2-2, with TRBD2 identical over 7 bases. This CDR3 is 15 amino acids long. CDR1 is MNHEY and CDR2 is SMNVEV in the germline V gene (reference sequence). V lost 6 bases and J lost 7; bases outside the gene matches: 11. CDR3 region: CASSPGTTGVGELFF. In nucleotides, the CDR3 is TGTGCCAGCAGCCCCGGGACTACCGGGGTCGGGGAGCTGTTTTTT.

This clonotype was counted at least ten times. The rearrangement links TRBV13 to TRBJ2-5; 15 nucleotides line up with TRBD2. Trimming removed 2 bases from V and 5 bases from J; junction bases left unmatched: 6. The germline V gene has CDR1 PRHDT and CDR2 FYEKMQ (reference sequence). CDR3 length equals 17 residues. CDR3 coding DNA: TGTGCCAGCAGCTTATTGGGACTAGCGGGAGGACGGGAGACCCAGTACTTC. It codes for CASSLLGLAGGRETQYF.

This clonotype has more than one count but fewer than ten. This sequence joins TRBV20-1 and TRBJ2-2, with 8 bases aligning to TRBD2. The V and J ends lost 2 bases and 5 bases, in that order; junction bases with no gene match: 4. Germline V lookup: CDR1 DFQATT, CDR2 SNEGSKA (reference sequence). The CDR3 runs 14 residues. CDR3 region: CSARPRGGTGELFF. The CDR3 DNA reads TGCAGTGCTAGACCTCGGGGGGGGACCGGGGAGCTGTTTTTT.

This clonotype turned up a few times. The V call is TRBV20-1, the J call TRBJ1-1; D is ambiguous. Germline V gene lookup returns CDR1 DFQATT and CDR2 SNEGSKA (reference sequence). The V gene lost 5 bases and the J gene lost 11 bases, with 15 bases spanning the gap. The CDR3 totals 11 residues. CDR3 sequence reads: CSAPRDLEAFF. The CDR3 DNA follows: TGCAGTGCTCCCCGCGATCTTGAGGCTTTCTTT.

Points on this clonotype: A clone one base away is much larger, so this may be a read error. V is TRBV7-2 and J is TRBJ2-7; D possibly uses TRBD1 or TRBD2 (5 bases each). The ends were cut back, 0 bases at V and 7 bases at J, with 13 bases in the middle. The CDR3 has 14 amino acids. Germline CDR1 SGHTA, CDR2 FQGNSA. The CDR3 here is CASSLAGAGKEQYF. The CDR3 bases are TGTGCCAGCAGCTTAGCCGGGGCAGGGAAAGAGCAGTACTTC.

This chain links TRBV7-9 with TRBJ2-7; weak D call: TRBD2 (6 bases). Trimming took off 1 base at V and 1 base at J, with 17 bases between the two ends. This CDR3 contains 17 residues. Per germline, CDR1 SEHNR and CDR2 FQNEAQ (reference sequence). The CDR3 DNA reads as TGTGCCAGCAGCTTAGAGGACCTCGGGACTCCATCCTACGAGCAGTACTTC. Amino acid sequence: CASSLEDLGTPSYEQYF.

This clonotype appeared many times. V gene TRBV10-3 combines with J gene TRBJ1-2; 9 bases are shared with TRBD1. Germline CDR1 is ENHRY and CDR2 is SYGVKD. The CDR3 spans 15 residues. V gave up 4 bases and J gave up 6 bases; unmatched junction bases: 9. CDR3 sequence reads: CAISGGQGLLDGYTF. CDR3 sequence (DNA): TGTGCCATCAGTGGGGGACAGGGCCTCCTCGATGGCTACACCTTC.

This chain links TRBV2 with TRBJ2-6; 7 positions agree with TRBD1. The CDR3 loop spans 18 amino acids. Germline V gene sequence: CDR1 SNHLY, CDR2 FYNNEI. V lost 6 bases, J lost 0 bases, and 11 bases stayed unmatched. The CDR3 DNA reads as TGTGCCAGCAGATTCACCGGGACAGAAAACTCTGGGGCCAACGTCCTGACTTTC. This codes for CASRFTGTENSGANVLTF.

This clonotype was found a few times. The chain recombines TRBV7-2 with TRBJ1-2, with D unresolved. Trimming stripped 6 bases from V and 8 bases from J, with 13 bases between. Germline V CDR1 and CDR2: SGHTA, FQGNSA. The CDR3 is 12 amino acids. CDR3 DNA: TGTGCCAGCAGACAGACGGACTGGGGCTACACCTTC. This gives the protein CASRQTDWGYTF.

This clonotype was found many times. This chain links TRBV5-6 with TRBJ1-1; D not certain. V was clipped by 2 bases and J by 7 bases, with 9 bases between them. Germline CDR1 SGHDT, CDR2 YYEEEE. The CDR3 totals 12 residues. The CDR3 sequence is CASSFVGSEAFF. CDR3 nucleotide sequence: TGTGCCAGCAGCTTTGTTGGGAGTGAAGCTTTCTTT. Filled out from reference TRBV5-6 and TRBJ1-1, the complete variable domain reads DAGVTQSPTHLIKTRGQQVTLRCSPKSGHDTVSWYQQALGQGPQFIFQYYEEEERQRGNFPDRFSGHQFPNYSSELNVNALLLGDSALYLCASSFVGSEAFFGQGTRLTVV.

In this sample, this clonotype turned up many times. The V and J genes are TRBV20-1 and TRBJ2-7; D might be TRBD1 (6 bases). This CDR3 region has 15 residues. Between the trimmed V and J ends, which lost 2 bases and 7 bases, there was a span of 21 bases. Germline V gene sequence: CDR1 DFQATT, CDR2 SNEGSKA (reference sequence). Here the CDR3 DNA reads TGCAGTGCTAGACCCATGGGAACAGGGCTATGGGAGCAGTACTTC. Residues: CSARPMGTGLWEQYF.

This clonotype occurred a few times. The rearrangement links TRBV28 to TRBJ1-2; TRBD1 matches 9 bases. The ends lost 5 bases at V and 7 bases at J; junction bases unmatched: 23. The CDR3 totals 19 residues. Germline-derived CDR1 and CDR2 are MDHEN and SYDVKM. CDR3 in DNA: TGTGCCAGCAGTCCCTACCAAATAAATACAGGGGGCCGACTCCGTGGCTACACCTTC. Translated: CASSPYQINTGGRLRGYTF.

This clonotype was observed many times. The chain carries TRBV27 and TRBJ2-5; perhaps TRBD2 as D (6 bases). The germline CDR1 and CDR2 sequences are MNHEY and SMNVEV (reference sequence). V was shortened by 6 bases and J by 3 bases, with 17 bases between the two germline ends. The CDR3 totals 15 residues. CDR3 DNA sequence: TGTGCCAGCAGCTGGGGGGAGCGGGCGAAAGAGACCCAGTACTTC. It yields the protein CASSWGERAKETQYF.

The table lists this clonotype with many counts. The CDR3 loop is CSAREWGSMNTEAFF. CDR3 nucleotide sequence: TGCAGTGCTAGAGAGTGGGGCAGTATGAACACTGAAGCTTTCTTT. The V call is TRBV20-1, the J call TRBJ1-1; TRBD1 might be the D (5 bases). The CDR3 contains 15 residues. Trimming stripped 0 bases from V and 0 bases from J, with 11 bases between. The germline gives CDR1 DFQATT, CDR2 SNEGSKA (reference sequence).

The table lists this clonotype with many counts. The genes are TRBV29-1 and TRBJ2-7; possible D gene TRBD2, 6 bases. The V and J ends lost 6 bases and 3 bases respectively, with 12 bases between them. In germline, CDR1 is SQVTM, CDR2 ANQGSEA. There are 12 residues in the CDR3. CDR3 coding DNA: TGCAGCGTCGTCGCGGGGATCTACGAGCAGTACTTC. Its protein product is CSVVAGIYEQYF.

This clonotype was recorded at least ten times. V usage is TRBV2 and J usage is TRBJ2-7; TRBD1 matches at 8 bases. V lost 7 bases to trimming and J lost 3 bases; unmatched junction nucleotides: 8. Per germline, CDR1 SNHLY and CDR2 FYNNEI. The CDR3 has 14 residues. CDR3 sequence reads: CASKPQGAVYEQYF. The CDR3 nucleotides are TGTGCCAGCAAACCCCAGGGGGCGGTCTACGAGCAGTACTTC.

This clonotype was counted between two and nine times. CDR3 coding DNA: TGCAGCGCCGCTGGGGGGAAGGTCTACGAGCAGTACTTC. This codes for CSAAGGKVYEQYF. The chain employs TRBV29-1 and TRBJ2-7; a weak D match, TRBD2 (6 bases). The CDR3 runs to 13 residues. V was trimmed by 7 bases and J by 3 bases, leaving 16 bases between them. The germline gives CDR1 SQVTM, CDR2 ANQGSEA.

In this sample, this clonotype turned up many times. This chain links TRBV7-2 with TRBJ2-7, with TRBD2 as a possible D gene (6 bases). The length of the CDR3 is 14 residues. V lost 2 bases and J lost 2, with 10 bases in between. Germline loops: CDR1 SGHTA, CDR2 FQGNSA. The CDR3 bases are TGTGCCAGCAGCTTAAGAGCGGGCACCTACGAGCAGTACTTC. Its translation: CASSLRAGTYEQYF.

This clonotype was picked up many times. This CDR3 is CASSVRAPTAPYF. The CDR3 bases are TGTGCCAGCAGTGTCCGGGCCCCAACGGCCCCGTACTTC. The rearrangement uses TRBV28 and TRBJ2-7; D gene ambiguous. CDR1 and CDR2 from the germline V gene are MDHEN and SYDVKM. This CDR3 contains 13 residues. V lost 5 bases to trimming and J lost 12 bases, with 20 bases between them.